Sequencing of this T cell receptor beta chain was carried out in a study of T-cell memory formation after mild COVID-19. Comments on this clonotype: The antigen remains unidentified.

Germline CDR1 reads KGHDR; CDR2 reads SFDVKD. Trimming shortened V by 5 bases and J by 0 bases, and 16 bases separated the two germline ends. The CDR3 consists of 16 residues. TCRdb recomputed calls from the 5' RACE reads with MiXCR, one row per CDR3 protein. This table has about 130,000 distinct CDR3 sequences, 5% to 6.5% appearing once. Overall study findings and caveats: CD4+ bias marked clones expanding day 15 to 37, unlike balanced contracting clones. Most CD4+ clones that shrank were in CM and EM, while CD8+ ones turned up in EMRA. The pre-infection memory compartment contained some responding clones, suggesting cross-reactive memory joined.

The receptor's source is an adult woman who had mild COVID-19 (a few samples of this study predate the infection). Cell type and time point are not known. Sequenced sample: PBMCs or a T cell subset sorted from them (not recorded which). The V and J genes are TRBV24-1 and TRBJ2-7; possible D gene TRBD1, 6 bases. CDR3 residues: CATSGPNQGSSYEQYF. The CDR3 DNA follows: TGTGCCACCAGTGGGCCAAACCAGGGGAGCTCCTACGAGCAGTACTTC.